This TCR beta chain was documented in a study of CD8+ T cells in alopecia areata. The researchers isolated CD4+ and CD8+ T cells from PBMCs by sorting. Reverse transcribed after extraction, RNA yielded cDNA as the sequencing template. Profiling relied on immunoSEQ multiplex PCR, and the TCRdb table lists in-frame clones only, not all of them. The sample has around 200,000 clones, around 63% seen once. The germline CDR1 and CDR2 sequences are SQVTM and ANQGSEA. The CDR3 loop spans 13 amino acids. Deletions cut 2 bases from V and 3 bases from J, with 11 bases between. The clonotype comes from a human donor with alopecia areata. J is TRBJ2-7 and V is TRBV29-1; D is tentatively TRBD1 or TRBD2 (6 bases each). The sample in question was CD4+ T cells sorted from blood, obtained at week 0. This chain's CDR3 is CSVENGGGYEQYF. As DNA, the CDR3 is TGCAGCGTTGAAAACGGGGGCGGCTACGAGCAGTACTTC.